The 17 T cell receptor beta chains below were found in one sample sequenced in a study of OX40 agonist ivuxolimab in advanced cancers. Library prep was done by the immunoSEQ multiplex PCR assay. This is the immuneACCESS table as TCRdb keeps it, with only in-frame sequences that have V and J called. A part of the clones is gone; compared with another copy, unresolved V genes explain less than half, and the rest is unexplained. The sample contains roughly 69,000 clones, 87% of them found a single time. The top ten hold roughly 4.2% of the sample. Sample: CD4+ or CD8+ T cells sorted from blood, taken in a trial of the OX40 agonist ivuxolimab. Receptor source: an adult with an advanced solid tumor such as melanoma, head and neck, liver or kidney cancer.

CDR3 DNA sequence: TGCGCCAGCAGCCAAGTCGGAGGCAGGGGGCGAGGCAATCAGCCCCAGCATTTT. It encodes CASSQVGGRGRGNQPQHF. The genes are TRBV4-1 and TRBJ1-5; 8 nucleotides match TRBD1. Germline V gene lookup returns CDR1 MGHRA and CDR2 YSYEKL. Trimming took 1 base from V and 2 from J; bases not matched to a gene: 10. This CDR3 spans 18 amino acids.

The chain has TRBV6-5 and TRBJ2-1; no definite D call. The CDR3 runs 14 residues. The ends were cut back, 4 bases at V and 4 bases at J, with 11 bases in the middle. In germline, CDR1 is MNHEY, CDR2 SVGAGI. CDR3 coding DNA: TGTGCCAGCAGTTCCGGACGGCTGTACAATGAGCAGTTCTTC. Residues: CASSSGRLYNEQFF.

The chain employs TRBV27 and TRBJ2-7; 10 positions match TRBD2. J was trimmed by 3 bases and V by 7 bases; bases with no gene match: 9. The CDR3 sequence is 15 residues long. Germline V gene sequence: CDR1 MNHEY, CDR2 SMNVEV (reference sequence). In nucleotides, the CDR3 is TGTGCCAGCAAAAAGGGGACTAGCGTGATCTACGAGCAGTACTTC. It translates to CASKKGTSVIYEQYF.

Turning to this clone: Because the CDR3's place on the DNA is in doubt, the DNA is left out and the CDR3 is given as listed by TCRdb. This sequence joins TRBV5-1 and TRBJ2-4; TRBD1 was called by the table and not checked on the DNA. Germline V gives CDR1 SGHRS, CDR2 YFSETQ. The CDR3 sequence runs 17 residues, both termini included. CDR3 region: CASSFSTLGQGTNIQYF.

As DNA, the CDR3 is TGTGCCAGCAGTCCAGGACAGAGCTACGAGCAGTACTTC. Its translation is CASSPGQSYEQYF. The chain uses TRBV6-5 and TRBJ2-7; a weak D match, TRBD1 (6 bases). V was cut by 5 bases and J by 3 bases, with 11 bases left in between. Germline V gene sequence: CDR1 MNHEY, CDR2 SVGAGI. This CDR3 region has 13 residues.

This sequence joins TRBV11-2 and TRBJ2-7; 7 positions match TRBD1. Germline CDR1 is SGHAT and CDR2 is FQNNGV. Trimming removed 3 bases from V and 0 bases from J; junction bases left unmatched: 8. The CDR3 contains 16 residues. Here the CDR3 DNA reads TGTGCCAGCAGCTTCAACCGGGACAGAAGCTCCTACGAGCAGTACTTC. Its protein product is CASSFNRDRSSYEQYF.

The chain joins TRBV10-3 to TRBJ2-3; no clear D gene. V was pared by 0 bases and J by 6 bases, with 7 bases between. Germline-derived CDR1 and CDR2 are ENHRY and SYGVKD. CDR3 length: 13 amino acids. The CDR3 coding sequence is TGTGCCATCAGTGAGTCGTCACGGGATACGCAGTATTTT. Amino acid sequence: CAISESSRDTQYF.

The rearrangement joins TRBV6-5 to TRBJ1-1; tentatively, D is TRBD1 (5 bases). Germline CDR1 is MNHEY and CDR2 is SVGAGI. V gave up 0 bases and J gave up 1 base, with 9 bases separating them. CDR3 length: 15 amino acids. Here the CDR3 DNA reads TGTGCCAGCAGTTACTCGGGGGTTCGGAACACTGAAGCTTTCTTT. Translation gives CASSYSGVRNTEAFF.

The chain employs TRBV30 and TRBJ1-1; maybe TRBD1 (6 bases). Germline CDR1 and CDR2: GTSNPN and SVGIG (reference sequence). The CDR3 extends over 13 amino acids. Deletions cut 3 bases from V and 3 bases from J, with 11 bases between. Here the CDR3 DNA reads TGTGCCTGGAGCCGAAACAGGGACACTGAAGCTTTCTTT. Its translation is CAWSRNRDTEAFF.

The V and J genes are TRBV5-1 and TRBJ2-7; 9 bases agree with TRBD2. V lost 9 bases, J lost 2 bases, and 12 bases stayed unmatched. This CDR3 is built from 15 residues. Germline lookup yields CDR1 SGHRS and CDR2 YFSETQ. The CDR3 loop reads CATSTGTSQTYEQYF. The CDR3, as DNA: TGCGCCACCTCGACCGGGACTAGCCAAACCTACGAGCAGTACTTC.

The chain employs TRBV27 and TRBJ1-1, with D hard to call. Germline values: CDR1 MNHEY, CDR2 SMNVEV (reference sequence). The CDR3 length is 14 residues. Trimming left V 5 bases short and J 0 bases short, with 10 bases between. DNA of the CDR3: TGTGCCAGCAGTCCCACATCAATGAACACTGAAGCTTTCTTT. Translation: CASSPTSMNTEAFF.

V is TRBV7-2 and J is TRBJ2-2, with 9 bases that match TRBD1. Germline V gives CDR1 SGHTA, CDR2 FQGNSA. The CDR3 runs 14 residues. V was pared by 4 bases and J by 7 bases, with 4 bases of the junction left unmatched. As DNA, the CDR3 is TGTGCCAGCAGCTGGGACAGGGCCGGCGGGGAGCTGTTTTTT. Amino acids: CASSWDRAGGELFF. Supplemented by reference TRBV7-2 and TRBJ2-2, the full variable domain reads GAGVSQSPSNKVTEKGKDVELRCDPISGHTALYWYRQSLGQGLEFLIYFQGNSAPDKSGLPSDRFSAERTGGSVSTLTIQRTQQEDSAVYLCASSWDRAGGELFFGEGSRLTVL.

The chain links TRBV11-2 to TRBJ1-4, with 8 bases fitting TRBD1. CDR1 is SGHAT, CDR2 FQNNGV, per germline. This CDR3 is built from 14 residues. The trim removed 5 bases at V and 1 base at J, leaving 0 bases unmatched. The CDR3 nucleotides are TGTGCCAGCAGCGACAGGGGAACTAATGAAAAACTGTTTTTT. It translates to CASSDRGTNEKLFF.

The chain couples TRBV27 to TRBJ1-4, with D perhaps TRBD1 (5 bases). With 2 bases removed from V and 2 bases from J, the gap between germline ends came to 9 bases. Looked up from germline, CDR1 is MNHEY and CDR2 is SMNVEV (reference sequence). The CDR3 totals 15 residues. CDR3 in amino acids: CASSLMGGTNEKLFF. CDR3 nucleotide sequence: TGTGCCAGCAGTTTAATGGGGGGGACTAATGAAAAACTGTTTTTT.

V usage is TRBV11-2 and J usage is TRBJ1-4; 8 bases are shared with TRBD1. Germline V gives CDR1 SGHAT, CDR2 FQNNGV. CDR3 size: 17 residues. J gave up 8 bases and V 5 bases, and 16 bases lay outside the gene matches. CDR3 sequence (DNA): TGTGCCAGCAGCCACCAACCTAGCCAGGGGGCGAAAGAAAAACTGTTTTTT. Amino acids: CASSHQPSQGAKEKLFF.

The CDR3 is CASSYSAEAFF. Here the CDR3 DNA reads TGTGCCAGCAGTTACTCGGCAGAAGCTTTCTTT. The rearrangement uses TRBV6-6 and TRBJ1-1, with D unresolved. This CDR3 is 11 amino acids long. V was pared by 0 bases and J by 8 bases, with 4 bases between. Germline V CDR1 and CDR2: MNHNY, SVGAGI (reference sequence).

The chain couples TRBV5-1 to TRBJ2-7; D might be TRBD1 (6 bases). Trimming took 2 bases from V and 4 from J, leaving 13 bases between them. From germline, CDR1 is SGHRS and CDR2 YFSETQ. This CDR3 is 14 amino acids long. This CDR3 is CASSLQGDGYEQYF. CDR3 nucleotide sequence: TGCGCCAGCAGCTTACAGGGAGACGGGTACGAGCAGTACTTC.